One and the same sample provided the 5 T cell receptor beta chains below, sequenced in a study of shared clonotypes between healthy human individuals. Clones were read by immunoSEQ multiplex PCR, and TCRdb kept only the in-frame ones, dropping some. This table has roughly 1,800,000 clones, over 85% appearing once. Positively selected for CCR7, the CD45RO-negative cells used as naive CD8 cells excluded terminally differentiated effector memory CD45RA+ cells. The sequencing sample was made of naive CD8+ T cells sorted from blood. The receptors here all came from a man aged 18 to 30 in good health.

The CDR3 loop reads CASSWRGAEAFF. In DNA form, the CDR3 reads TGTGCCAGCAGCTGGCGGGGGGCGGAAGCTTTCTTT. The rearrangement uses TRBV13 and TRBJ1-1; D is perhaps TRBD1 (6 bases). V lost 4 bases and J lost 8, with 11 bases in between. This CDR3 comprises 12 residues. CDR1 and CDR2 from the germline V gene are PRHDT and FYEKMQ (reference sequence). Variable domain in full (rest from reference TRBV13 and TRBJ1-1): AAGVIQSPRHLIKEKRETATLKCYPIPRHDTVYWYQQGPGQDPQFLISFYEKMQSDKGSIPDRFSAQQFSDYHSELNMSSLELGDSALYFCASSWRGAEAFFGQGTRLTVV.

The rearrangement joins TRBV29-1 to TRBJ1-2, with D tentatively TRBD1 (5 bases). The CDR3 length is 16 residues. V was pared by 0 bases and J by 2 bases, with 16 bases between. Germline CDR1 is SQVTM and CDR2 is ANQGSEA. This CDR3 reads CSVEDMSRRENYGYTF. In DNA form, the CDR3 reads TGCAGCGTTGAAGATATGAGTCGCAGGGAGAACTATGGCTACACCTTC.

The V call is TRBV9, the J call TRBJ2-1; TRBD2 matches 12 bases. Germline CDR1 is SGDLS and CDR2 is YYNGEE. This CDR3 has 16 amino acids. Losses at the gene ends were 4 bases for V and 5 bases for J; bases not matched to a gene: 7. In nucleotides, the CDR3 is TGTGCCAGCAGCCCTCAAGGACTAGCGGGGAACAATGAGCAGTTCTTC. It specifies CASSPQGLAGNNEQFF.

This sequence joins TRBV4-1 and TRBJ2-1; D may match TRBD1 or TRBD2 (5 bases each). The CDR3 consists of 14 residues. The V gene's germline CDR1 is MGHRA and CDR2 YSYEKL. V dropped 5 bases and J dropped 3 bases, with 11 bases sitting between them. CDR3 coding DNA: TGCGCCAGCAGCACCGGGACGGACTACAATGAGCAGTTCTTC. It encodes CASSTGTDYNEQFF.

The chain has TRBV2 and TRBJ1-4; no clear D gene. Trimming removed 4 bases from V and 6 bases from J, with 15 bases in between. CDR3 length equals 15 residues. Germline V gives CDR1 SNHLY, CDR2 FYNNEI. The CDR3 DNA reads as TGTGCCAGCAGTGGTTTCTCGGAACTAGATGAAAAACTGTTTTTT. Its protein is CASSGFSELDEKLFF.